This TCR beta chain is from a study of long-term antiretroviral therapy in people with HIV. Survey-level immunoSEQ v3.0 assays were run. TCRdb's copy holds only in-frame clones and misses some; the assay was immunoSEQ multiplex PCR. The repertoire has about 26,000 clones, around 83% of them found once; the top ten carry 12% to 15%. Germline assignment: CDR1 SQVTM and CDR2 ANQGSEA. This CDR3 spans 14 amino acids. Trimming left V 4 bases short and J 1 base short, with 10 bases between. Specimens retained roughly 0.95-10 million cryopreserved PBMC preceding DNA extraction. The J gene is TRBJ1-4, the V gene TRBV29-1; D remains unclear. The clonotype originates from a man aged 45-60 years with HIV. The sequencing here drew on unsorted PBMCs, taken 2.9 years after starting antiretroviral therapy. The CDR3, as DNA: TGCAGCGTTGGCCCCGGGCTAACTAATGAAAAACTGTTTTTT. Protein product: CSVGPGLTNEKLFF.